This T cell receptor beta chain emerged from a study of naive and memory T cell subsets listed by TCRdb under 2017. For the study in its entirety: The study applied an open-source, UMI-based TCR alpha and beta sequencing pipeline to sorted naive and memory peripheral blood T cell subsets. Complete agreement was observed between the functional CMV T cell responses and the IgG serology results. RNA was DNase-treated and reverse transcribed with TCR constant-region primers, mostly using SuperScript III. Points the paper makes about the study in general: Single alpha or beta chain sequences, rather than paired alpha/beta receptors, were used to define clonotypes. RNA-based TCR counts may be affected by expression changes linked to T cell activation and differentiation. In both CD4 and CD8 cells, going from naive through CM, EM and EMRA, the Gini index went up while Shannon and inverse Simpson diversity went down. After error correction, over 90% of naive TCR sequences appeared only once, giving much steeper abundance distributions than memory subsets. The repertoire findings for the naive and memory subsets could not be validated against a ground truth because none was available. A power law was followed by TCR abundance, with an exponent that differed between naive and memory subsets but was consistent across the three individuals.

Remarks on this clonotype: This receptor's antigen is unknown. Per-nucleotide qualities are absent, and no much larger clonotype sits a single base away.

The CDR3 runs 12 residues from the cysteine to the phenylalanine. The read is trimmed to its CDR3 DNA, 36 bases read in frame from base 1. Trimming takes 1 base from V and 1 base from J, and the germline ends sit 4 bases apart. From a lookup of the germline V gene (reference sequence), CDR1 and CDR2 are GTSNPN and SVGIG. TCR alpha and beta chain libraries were amplified separately from the second PCR step onward. To determine each donor's CMV status, fresh PBMCs were stimulated overnight with CMV viral lysate, and IFNgamma production from CD4+ T cells was then assessed. CD4 T cells were positively selected with Miltenyi beads, followed by positive selection of CD8 T cells from the CD4-negative fraction. Cells stained for CD3, CD4, CD8, CD45RA, CD27 and a live/dead dye were sorted on a BD Aria II into four subsets by CD45RA and CD27. Blood was obtained from a few healthy volunteers, and the blood from each volunteer was fractionated into CD4 and CD8 T cells and subsequently into four differentiation subsets. Roughly 0.11 L of peripheral blood was drawn per donor, and PBMC were isolated by Ficoll-Paque PLUS density-gradient centrifugation. Sorted cells were lysed in RLT buffer, and RNA was extracted with a Qiagen RNeasy kit and stored at -80°C.

Library preparation used UMI-ligation and nested PCR. The beta constant-region primer consisted of an equimolar mixture of two oligonucleotides that together covered TRBC1 and TRBC2. Four rounds of PCR were used to amplify ligated cDNA, with nested alpha and beta constant-region primers being used together with the SP2 primer. T4 RNA ligase 1 ligated a single-stranded oligonucleotide carrying the SP2 primer and a 12-nucleotide UMI to the cDNA 3' end. The ligation reaction was kept at 16 degrees C for about 19-24 hours. PCR2 was typically performed as a SYBR Green qPCR and was stopped at a predetermined threshold so that over-amplification was prevented. Agencourt AMPure XP magnetic beads were used for all purifications after the first. Library quantification was done by Qubit, followed by a TapeStation check on which the main peak was expected at around 650 bp. The pooled libraries were sequenced on an Illumina MiSeq using v2 2x251 paired-end kits, which usually yielded about 0.85-2 million reads per sample. Each sample was pooled at around 4 nM, and roughly 5-7.5% PhiX was included to help cluster recognition. The authors' analysis ran thus. FASTQ reads processed by Demultiplexor were assigned V and J genes by Decombinator through tag matching that tolerated a single base-pair mismatch. UMIs were used by Collapsinator to correct both sequencing errors and frequency errors arising from PCR heterogeneity. TCRs were translated and CDR3s were extracted from the conserved cysteine to the FGXG phenylalanine by CDR3Translator, with non-productive sequences being flagged. Gini, Shannon entropy and inverse Simpson indices were calculated on repertoires that had been subsampled to equal numbers of UMI-defined TCRs. Clonotype abundance distributions were fitted to a power law by maximum likelihood within the linear range. Similar UMI counts, unique TCR numbers and clonal distributions were obtained with the pipeline and with MIGEC on one naive CD8 sample. A set of several thousand CMV-associated CDR3 sequences, compiled from VDJdb and a published dataset, was used to search the repertoires. TCRdb applied fastp at Q25 and MiXCR to the public reads, then kept only in-frame beta chains. Rows matching on CDR3 protein sequence are summarized as one entry with the most common DNA and genes. TCRdb, not the authors, supplied the V and J calls. The sample table lists 95,000 to 150,000 distinct CDR3 sequences, roughly 36% of them with a count of one. About 1% of the sample comes from the top ten.

The V gene is TRBV30 and the J gene is TRBJ2-5, with no reliable assignment of the D segment. The specimen sequenced was central memory CD4+ T cells from blood. What the cell subset or site label conveys for this sample: central memory, CD45RA- CD27+. This clonotype originated in a human donor in good health. The nucleotides read TGTGCCTGGAGTGCGACCCAAGAGACCCAGTACTTC. Translated, it gives CAWSATQETQYF.